The 3 T cell receptor beta chains below come from one sample, sequenced in a study of blood T cell repertoires in COVID-19. The method was immunoSEQ multiplex PCR; TCRdb's version includes in-frame clones alone and lacks a portion of them. The sample lists around 200,000 clones, about 90% occurring once. Sequences were obtained from peripheral blood. The origin of the receptors is a man younger than 30 with active or convalescent COVID-19.

The chain joins TRBV6-5 to TRBJ1-1; 7 bases map to TRBD1. Looked up from germline, CDR1 is MNHEY and CDR2 is SVGAGI. V was pared by 6 bases and J by 7 bases, with 11 bases of the junction left unmatched. This CDR3 is built from 14 residues. This CDR3 reads CASSQWTGQGEAFF. The CDR3 DNA is TGTGCCAGCAGCCAATGGACAGGTCAGGGTGAAGCTTTCTTT.

The J gene is TRBJ2-7, the V gene TRBV7-2; weak D call: TRBD1 (6 bases). The germline gives CDR1 SGHTA, CDR2 FQGNSA. Between the trimmed V and J ends, which lost 1 base and 6 bases, there was a span of 10 bases. The CDR3 has 13 residues. The CDR3, as DNA: TGTGCCAGCAGCTTAGTAGAAGGGGGCGAGCAGTACTTC. Translating it yields CASSLVEGGEQYF.

The V and J genes are TRBV5-4 and TRBJ2-1, with D possibly being TRBD2 (6 bases). This CDR3 contains 16 residues. CDR1 SGHNT and CDR2 YYREEE come from the germline V gene (reference sequence). The germline V and J ends were trimmed by 3 bases and 10 bases, with 23 bases remaining between them. CDR3 sequence reads: CASSSPLGNSGWEQFF. As DNA, the CDR3 is TGTGCCAGCAGCTCCCCCCTGGGGAATAGCGGATGGGAGCAGTTCTTC. The full variable domain, in which reference TRBV5-4 and TRBJ2-1 provide the parts outside the CDR3, is ETGVTQSPTHLIKTRGQQVTLRCSSQSGHNTVSWYQQALGQGPQFIFQYYREEENGRGNFPPRFSGLQFPNYSSELNVNALELDDSALYLCASSSPLGNSGWEQFFGPGTRLTVL.